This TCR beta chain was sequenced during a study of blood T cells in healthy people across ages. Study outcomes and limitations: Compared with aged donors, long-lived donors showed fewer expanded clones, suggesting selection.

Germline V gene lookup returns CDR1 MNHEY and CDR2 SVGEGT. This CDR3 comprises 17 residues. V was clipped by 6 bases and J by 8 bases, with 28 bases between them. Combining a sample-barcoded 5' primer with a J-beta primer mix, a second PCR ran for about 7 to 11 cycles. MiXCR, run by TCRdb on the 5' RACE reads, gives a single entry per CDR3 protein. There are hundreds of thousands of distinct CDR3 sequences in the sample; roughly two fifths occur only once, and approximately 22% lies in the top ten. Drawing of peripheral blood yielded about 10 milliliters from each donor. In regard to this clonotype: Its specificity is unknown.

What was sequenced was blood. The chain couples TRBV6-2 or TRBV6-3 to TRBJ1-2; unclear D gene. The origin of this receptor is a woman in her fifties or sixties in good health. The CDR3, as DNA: TGTGCCAGCAGCCCCCGGGCAGCGCCGGAGGGCGTTCAAGGCTACACCTTC. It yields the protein CASSPRAAPEGVQGYTF.